Given below is one TCR beta chain in context. As yet, its antigen is unknown. Sequencing was performed with immunoSEQ multiplex PCR; in TCRdb, only in-frame clones are kept and a portion is missing. The sample includes tens of thousands of clones, 93% of them seen just once. This sample is drawn from a study of Tregs in tolerant kidney transplant recipients. Related graft donors supplied nonmyeloablative bone marrow transplants, and mixed chimerism was transient. Thawed PBMCs were FACS-sorted into unstimulated CD4+CD25+CD127- regulatory T cells, CD4+CD25- non-regulatory cells, CD4 and CD8 cells. Study-wide points: This study did not directly address biological reproducibility. Few patients were studied, so findings need validation in larger groups.

There are 13 residues in the CDR3. CDR1 and CDR2 (germline): SGHNT, YYREEE (reference sequence). The V end lost 0 bases, the J end lost 4 bases, and 7 bases lay between the germline ends. The clonotype was recovered from a human patient who received a combined kidney and bone marrow transplant. Some T cells may be the graft donor's. Source: CD4+ T cells from blood (PBMCs), taken 12 months after the transplant. V usage is TRBV5-4 and J usage is TRBJ1-2, with D unresolved. The CDR3 protein is CASSLVLSYGYTF. The CDR3 nucleotides are TGTGCCAGCAGCTTGGTGCTAAGCTATGGCTACACCTTC.